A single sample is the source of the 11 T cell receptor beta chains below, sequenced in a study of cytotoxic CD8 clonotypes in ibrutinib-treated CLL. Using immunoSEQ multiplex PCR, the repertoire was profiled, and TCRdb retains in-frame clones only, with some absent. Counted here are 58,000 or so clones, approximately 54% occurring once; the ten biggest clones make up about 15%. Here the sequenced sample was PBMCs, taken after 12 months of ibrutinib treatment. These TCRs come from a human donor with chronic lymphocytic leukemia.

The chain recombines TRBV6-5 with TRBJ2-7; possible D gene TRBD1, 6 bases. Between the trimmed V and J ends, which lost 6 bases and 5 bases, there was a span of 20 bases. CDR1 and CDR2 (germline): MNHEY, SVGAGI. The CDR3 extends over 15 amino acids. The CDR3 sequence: CASSLELRTADEQYF. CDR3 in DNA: TGTGCCAGCAGCCTAGAGCTAAGGACAGCCGACGAGCAGTACTTC.

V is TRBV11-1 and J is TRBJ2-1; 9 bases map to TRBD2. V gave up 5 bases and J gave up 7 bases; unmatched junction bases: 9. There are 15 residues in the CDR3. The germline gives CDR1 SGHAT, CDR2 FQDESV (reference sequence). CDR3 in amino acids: CASSTHSGSRNEQFF. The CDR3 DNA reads TGTGCCAGCAGCACCCATAGCGGGAGCAGGAATGAGCAGTTCTTC.

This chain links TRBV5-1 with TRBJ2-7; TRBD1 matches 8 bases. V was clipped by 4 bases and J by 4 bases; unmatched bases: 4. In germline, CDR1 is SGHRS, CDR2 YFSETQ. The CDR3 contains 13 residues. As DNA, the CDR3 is TGCGCCAGCAGCCCGGGACAGGATTACGAGCAGTACTTC. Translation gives CASSPGQDYEQYF.

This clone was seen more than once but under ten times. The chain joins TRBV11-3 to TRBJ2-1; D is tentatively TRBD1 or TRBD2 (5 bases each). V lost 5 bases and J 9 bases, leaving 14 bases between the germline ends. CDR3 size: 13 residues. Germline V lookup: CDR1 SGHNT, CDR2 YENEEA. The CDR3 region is CASSPEGRSEQFF. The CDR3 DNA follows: TGTGCCAGCAGCCCAGAGGGACGGAGTGAGCAGTTCTTC. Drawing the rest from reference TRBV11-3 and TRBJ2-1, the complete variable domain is EAGVVQSPRYKIIEKKQPVAFWCNPISGHNTLYWYLQNLGQGPELLIRYENEEAVDDSQLPKDRFSAERLKGVDSTLKIQPAELGDSAVYLCASSPEGRSEQFFGPGTRLTVL.

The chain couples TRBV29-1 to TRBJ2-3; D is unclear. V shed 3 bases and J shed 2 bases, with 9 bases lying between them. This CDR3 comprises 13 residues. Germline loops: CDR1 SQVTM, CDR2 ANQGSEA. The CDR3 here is CSVDPEFTDTQYF. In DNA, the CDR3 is TGCAGCGTTGATCCTGAGTTCACAGATACGCAGTATTTT.

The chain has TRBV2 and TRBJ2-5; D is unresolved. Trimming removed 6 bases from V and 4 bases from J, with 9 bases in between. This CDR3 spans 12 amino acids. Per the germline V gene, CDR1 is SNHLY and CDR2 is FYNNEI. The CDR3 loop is CASSPSGETQYF. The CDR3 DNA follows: TGTGCCAGCAGCCCATCCGGAGAGACCCAGTACTTC.

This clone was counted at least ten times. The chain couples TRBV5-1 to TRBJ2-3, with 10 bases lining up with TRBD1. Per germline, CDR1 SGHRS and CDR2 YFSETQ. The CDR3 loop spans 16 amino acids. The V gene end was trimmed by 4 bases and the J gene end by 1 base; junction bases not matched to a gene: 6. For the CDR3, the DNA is TGCGCCAGCAGCAGGACAGGGGGAAGAGGCACAGATACGCAGTATTTT. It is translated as CASSRTGGRGTDTQYF.

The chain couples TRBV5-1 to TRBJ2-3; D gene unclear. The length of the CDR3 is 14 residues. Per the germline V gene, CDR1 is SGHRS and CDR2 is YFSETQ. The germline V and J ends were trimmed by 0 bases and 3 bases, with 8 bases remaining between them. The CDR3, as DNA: TGCGCCAGCAGCTTGGGTTCCCCGACAGATACGCAGTATTTT. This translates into CASSLGSPTDTQYF.

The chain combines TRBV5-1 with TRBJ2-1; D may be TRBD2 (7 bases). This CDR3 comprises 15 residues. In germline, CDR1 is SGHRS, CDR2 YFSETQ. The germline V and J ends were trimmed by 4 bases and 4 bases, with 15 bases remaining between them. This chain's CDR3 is CASSQEGGDYNEQFF. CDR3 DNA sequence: TGCGCCAGCAGCCAAGAAGGGGGGGATTACAATGAGCAGTTCTTC.

CDR3 sequence (DNA): TGTGCCAGCAACCGGGCCTTACTACCCTACACTGAAGCTTTCTTT. It encodes CASNRALLPYTEAFF. This chain joins TRBV9 and TRBJ1-1; D uncertain. The CDR3 totals 15 residues. CDR1 SGDLS and CDR2 YYNGEE come from the germline V gene. Trimming took 6 bases from V and 3 from J, leaving 18 bases between them.

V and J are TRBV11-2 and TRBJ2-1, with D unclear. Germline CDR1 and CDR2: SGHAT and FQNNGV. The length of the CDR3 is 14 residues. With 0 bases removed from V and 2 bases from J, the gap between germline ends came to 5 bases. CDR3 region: CASSLDITYNEQFF. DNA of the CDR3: TGTGCCAGCAGCTTAGATATTACCTACAATGAGCAGTTCTTC. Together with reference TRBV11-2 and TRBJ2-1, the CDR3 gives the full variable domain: EAGVAQSPRYKIIEKRQSVAFWCNPISGHATLYWYQQILGQGPKLLIQFQNNGVVDDSQLPKDRFSAERLKGVDSTLKIQPAKLEDSAVYLCASSLDITYNEQFFGPGTRLTVL.